The sequence of this TCR beta chain was determined in a study of cytomegalovirus exposure and HLA in healthy donors. 13 Jbeta primers and 60 Vbeta primers were used for the PCR. Sequencing used immunoSEQ multiplex PCR; TCRdb keeps in-frame clones, though not all of them. The data contain more than 150,000 clones, 75% to 80% of them seen just once; the ten biggest clones take up about 5.6%. The CDR3 has 21 amino acids. V was trimmed by 2 bases and J by 6 bases, leaving 32 bases between them. The V gene's germline CDR1 is LGHNA and CDR2 YSLEER. V gene TRBV4-3 combines with J gene TRBJ2-4; D is possibly TRBD1 (6 bases). The sequencing sample was made of PBMCs. This clonotype was obtained from a woman aged 25 to 39 in good health and CMV-seropositive. Written as DNA, the CDR3 is TGCGCCAGCAGCCAACGACTTTCCGGACAGCTCCAGCTCGGAGGCTCAAACATTCAGTACTTC. It encodes CASSQRLSGQLQLGGSNIQYF.